This T cell receptor beta chain was captured in a study of blood T cell repertoires in COVID-19. Turning to the study itself: The study drew acute and convalescent COVID-19 samples from the United States, Italy and Spain. The analysed material was cDNA or gDNA that came from T cells, B-cell-depleted T cells, or PBMCs.

Original handling: Estimated nucleated cell counts came from reference gene primer amplification. Libraries were prepared by immunoSEQ multiplex PCR; TCRdb keeps only in-frame clonotypes and omits some of them. V, J and clone size reflect that table, while D and trimming were determined from the DNA. The sample shows some 120,000 clones, about 83% of them seen only once. Germline V gene data show CDR1 as SQVTM and CDR2 as ANQGSEA. V lost 5 bases, J lost 3 bases, and 12 bases lay in between. This CDR3 contains 13 residues. The V call is TRBV29-1, the J call TRBJ2-3; D is ambiguous. Sequenced material: peripheral blood. This sequence originates from a man at least 80 years old with active or convalescent COVID-19. The CDR3 DNA reads as TGCAGCGTTCAACCGGCGGAGACAGATACGCAGTATTTT. It is translated as CSVQPAETDTQYF.